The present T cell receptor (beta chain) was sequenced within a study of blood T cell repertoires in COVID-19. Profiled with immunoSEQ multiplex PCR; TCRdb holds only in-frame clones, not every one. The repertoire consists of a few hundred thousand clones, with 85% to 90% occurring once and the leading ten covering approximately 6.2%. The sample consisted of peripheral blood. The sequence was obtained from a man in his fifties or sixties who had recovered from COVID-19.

The CDR3 protein is CASSGFSRGDTEAFF. The CDR3 DNA is TGTGCCAGCAGTGGCTTCAGCAGGGGGGACACTGAAGCTTTCTTT. This chain joins TRBV25-1 and TRBJ1-1, with 7 bases lining up with TRBD1. The ends lost 4 bases at V and 3 bases at J; junction bases unmatched: 8. This CDR3 region has 15 residues. CDR1 is MGHDK and CDR2 is SYGVNS in the germline V gene.